This TCR beta chain was sequenced for a study of glioma-infiltrating T cells after dendritic cell vaccination. The CDR3 is 12 amino acids. Trimming cost V 6 bases and J 6 bases, with 14 bases left between them. From germline, CDR1 is SQVTM and CDR2 ANQGSEA. The immunoSEQ assay amplified TCRB CDR3 from up to 2 ug DNA. The primer mix had 60 V beta and 13 J beta primers. Sequencing was performed with immunoSEQ multiplex PCR; in TCRdb, only in-frame clones are kept and a portion is missing. The sample includes 75,000 to 100,000 clones, roughly 83% of them seen just once. The receptor was derived from a human donor with glioblastoma. This sample comprised blood, obtained before dendritic cell vaccination. The V gene is TRBV29-1, the J gene TRBJ1-2; possible D gene TRBD1, 5 bases. The CDR3 loop reads CSVPNGQHGYTF. The DNA of the CDR3 is TGCAGCGTCCCAAATGGACAACATGGCTACACCTTC.